These 19 T cell receptor beta chains were sequenced from one sample in a study of PD-1 blockade in classical Hodgkin lymphoma (dated by TCRdb to 2020 to 2021). The time point tag for this specimen amounts to: cycle 2 day 1 (C2D1) of nivolumab. All trial patients had relapsed after autologous stem cell transplantation, with cohorts A, B and C differing in prior brentuximab vedotin exposure. Libraries were built with the immunoSEQ multiplex PCR assay. TCRdb's version of the immuneACCESS table is confined to in-frame rearrangements and falls short of the full clone set. An unresolved V gene accounts for under half of the shortfall where checked; the remainder is of unknown origin. The sample profile shows 90,000 to 100,000 clones; around 81% of them were found once. The ten top clones hold approximately 15% of the sample. Sequenced here: peripheral blood mononuclear cells (PBMCs), sampled before the second cycle of nivolumab. All receptors come from a human donor with classical Hodgkin lymphoma.

This sequence joins TRBV27 and TRBJ2-5; D may match TRBD1 or TRBD2 (5 bases each). The V end was cut by 5 bases, the J end by 4 bases, with 11 bases between. There are 13 residues in the CDR3. Germline V gene data show CDR1 as MNHEY and CDR2 as SMNVEV (reference sequence). The CDR3 region has the DNA TGTGCCAGCAGTACTCCAGGGACAGAGACCCAGTACTTC. This sequence encodes CASSTPGTETQYF.

The chain employs TRBV4-2 and TRBJ1-1; no clear D. This CDR3 comprises 13 residues. Germline assignment: CDR1 LGHNA and CDR2 YNFKEQ. Trimming removed 2 bases at V and 7 bases at J, with 11 bases between. CDR3 sequence (DNA): TGTGCCAGCAGCCAACCTAGCCCCCATGAAGCTTTCTTT. It is translated as CASSQPSPHEAFF.

J is TRBJ2-1 and V is TRBV18; unclear D gene. The germline gives CDR1 KGHSH, CDR2 LQKENI. The CDR3 sequence is 15 residues long. Trimming removed 0 bases from V and 5 bases from J, with 11 bases in between. The CDR3 sequence is CASSPPELHDNEQFF. The CDR3 region has the DNA TGTGCCAGCTCACCACCGGAGCTCCATGACAATGAGCAGTTCTTC.

The CDR3 coding sequence is TGTGCCAGCAGTTCCTGGAGTACGGGAGAAACAGATACGCAGTATTTT. Amino acids: CASSSWSTGETDTQYF. V usage is TRBV11-3 and J usage is TRBJ2-3, with TRBD2 as a possible D gene (6 bases). Germline V gene data show CDR1 as SGHNT and CDR2 as YENEEA. CDR3 size: 16 residues. Trimming removed 6 bases from V and 3 bases from J, with 19 bases in between.

V and J are TRBV5-6 and TRBJ1-5, with D possibly matching TRBD1 (6 bases). The germline V and J ends were trimmed by 0 bases and 3 bases, with 13 bases remaining between them. There are 16 residues in the CDR3. CDR1 is SGHDT and CDR2 is YYEEEE in the germline V gene. The DNA for the CDR3 is TGTGCCAGCAGCTTGGGTGTTGGGGGCGTCAATCAGCCCCAGCATTTT. Residues: CASSLGVGGVNQPQHF.

J is TRBJ2-1 and V is TRBV6-6; 9 bases fit TRBD2. This CDR3 spans 14 amino acids. V dropped 6 bases and J dropped 5; count of bases not matched to a gene: 5. CDR1 and CDR2 (germline): MNHNY, SVGAGI (reference sequence). CDR3 sequence: CASRSLAGHNEQFF. CDR3 nucleotide sequence: TGTGCCAGCAGGTCGCTAGCGGGACACAATGAGCAGTTCTTC.

V usage is TRBV18 and J usage is TRBJ2-3, with 9 nucleotides matching TRBD1. Germline values: CDR1 KGHSH, CDR2 LQKENI. This CDR3 contains 19 residues. V gave up 1 base and J gave up 1 base; unmatched junction bases: 12. The CDR3 sequence is CASSPRTGARGSGTDTQYF. CDR3 nucleotide sequence: TGTGCCAGCTCACCACGGACAGGGGCGAGGGGTTCTGGCACAGATACGCAGTATTTT.

The V and J genes are TRBV4-1 and TRBJ2-7; D is unresolved. The CDR3 has 16 residues. With 1 base removed from V and 3 bases from J, the gap between germline ends came to 16 bases. In germline, CDR1 is MGHRA, CDR2 YSYEKL. For the CDR3, the DNA is TGCGCCAGCAGCCAAGTTCCGGACCTAAAGTACTACGAGCAGTACTTC. It specifies CASSQVPDLKYYEQYF.

This clone was recorded once. The gene calls are TRBV19 and TRBJ1-1; 7 bases agree with TRBD1. This CDR3 comprises 15 residues. The germline CDR1 and CDR2 sequences are LNHDA and SQIVND (reference sequence). J lost 3 bases, V lost 6 bases, and 10 bases had no gene match. The CDR3 here is CASSRGRGEDTEAFF. CDR3 in DNA: TGTGCCAGTAGCAGGGGGAGGGGAGAAGACACTGAAGCTTTCTTT.

This chain links TRBV9 with TRBJ2-2; the match to TRBD1 covers 8 bases. Germline-derived CDR1 and CDR2 are SGDLS and YYNGEE. This CDR3 spans 17 amino acids. V lost 0 bases to trimming and J lost 0 bases; unmatched junction nucleotides: 4. In DNA, the CDR3 is TGTGCCAGCAGCGTAGGGTACAGGGGGTCGAACACCGGGGAGCTGTTTTTT. Its protein product is CASSVGYRGSNTGELFF.

This chain connects TRBV5-4 to TRBJ1-1, with D possibly TRBD1 on 5 matching bases. The CDR3 extends over 13 amino acids. Trimming stripped 5 bases from V and 0 bases from J, with 8 bases between. The germline V gene has CDR1 SGHNT and CDR2 YYREEE (reference sequence). The CDR3 is CASSEGLNTEAFF. The CDR3 DNA follows: TGTGCCAGCAGTGAGGGACTGAACACTGAAGCTTTCTTT.

V usage is TRBV4-2 and J usage is TRBJ1-1, with a possible D match to TRBD1 (5 bases). The CDR3 contains 13 residues. The V gene lost 0 bases and the J gene lost 9 bases, with 11 bases spanning the gap. Germline V gene data show CDR1 as LGHNA and CDR2 as YNFKEQ. The CDR3 nucleotides are TGTGCCAGCAGCCAAGATATGGGGCAGCAAGCTTTCTTT. Protein sequence: CASSQDMGQQAFF.

V usage is TRBV6-5 and J usage is TRBJ2-7, with 12 bases aligning to TRBD1. Germline CDR1 reads MNHEY; CDR2 reads SVGAGI. The CDR3 spans 16 residues. The junction had 7 bases not matched to a gene; V was cut back by 4 bases and J by 3 bases. The CDR3 loop reads CASSWGTGGGIYEQYF. The CDR3 DNA reads as TGTGCCAGCAGTTGGGGGACAGGGGGCGGAATCTACGAGCAGTACTTC.

The chain employs TRBV6-1 and TRBJ1-2; TRBD1 matches at 8 bases. This CDR3 has 13 residues. V dropped 3 bases and J dropped 5; count of bases not matched to a gene: 2. Germline CDR1 MNHNS, CDR2 SASEGT. The CDR3 bases are TGTGCCAGCAGTGAGACAGGGGTGTATGGCTACACCTTC. Its translation: CASSETGVYGYTF.

This chain connects TRBV9 to TRBJ1-5; 8 bases agree with TRBD1. V shed 4 bases, J shed 6 bases, and the junction held 3 bases outside the gene matches. From germline, CDR1 is SGDLS and CDR2 YYNGEE. This CDR3 is 13 amino acids long. This chain's CDR3 is CASSQGASQPQHF. DNA of the CDR3: TGTGCCAGCAGCCAGGGGGCTTCTCAGCCCCAGCATTTT. Looking up the rest from reference TRBV9 and TRBJ1-5 gives the full variable domain: DSGVTQTPKHLITATGQRVTLRCSPRSGDLSVYWYQQSLDQGLQFLIQYYNGEERAKGNILERFSAQQFPDLHSELNLSSLELGDSALYFCASSQGASQPQHFGDGTRLSIL.

The chain is built from TRBV11-2 and TRBJ2-7, with 9 positions matching TRBD2. The junction had 14 bases not matched to a gene; V was cut back by 5 bases and J by 6 bases. Germline-derived CDR1 and CDR2 are SGHAT and FQNNGV. The CDR3 length is 16 residues. DNA for the CDR3: TGTGCCAGCAGCCTACGTTCGGGACTAGCTTCCGGCGAGCAGTACTTC. It yields the protein CASSLRSGLASGEQYF.

For this clone: The same CDR3 also results from other DNA sequences found in this sample. This rearrangement joins TRBV28 to TRBJ2-3; D gene uncertain. Per germline, CDR1 MDHEN and CDR2 SYDVKM. The CDR3 runs 11 residues. Trimming pared 5 bases from V and 5 bases from J, leaving 5 bases between. DNA for the CDR3: TGTGCCAGCAGTCTGAGAGATACGCAGTATTTT. Its translation is CASSLRDTQYF.

The chain links TRBV7-2 to TRBJ1-1; D is ambiguous. CDR3 length equals 14 residues. V gave up 5 bases and J gave up 5 bases, with 15 bases separating them. Germline values: CDR1 SGHTA, CDR2 FQGNSA. CDR3 in DNA: TGTGCCAGCAGCAACCTCAGGAGTGCGACTGAAGCTTTCTTT. Translating gives CASSNLRSATEAFF.

The rearrangement joins TRBV7-2 to TRBJ1-2; D is uncertain. In germline, CDR1 is SGHTA, CDR2 FQGNSA. CDR3 length equals 13 residues. The V and J ends lost 5 bases and 2 bases respectively, with 9 bases between them. The CDR3 sequence is CASSARRNYGYTF. CDR3 nucleotide sequence: TGTGCCAGCAGCGCCCGGCGCAACTATGGCTACACCTTC.